The entry below gives a single T cell receptor (beta chain) sequence along with its context. Primers: 60 Vbeta forward and 13 Jbeta reverse. Only in-frame clones appear in the TCRdb table, and some are missing; sequencing was by immunoSEQ multiplex PCR. This repertoire shows tens of thousands of clones, around 76% found once; its top ten account for 0.5% to 0.65%. The record originates from a study of cytomegalovirus exposure and HLA in healthy donors. V shed 6 bases and J shed 1 base, with 12 bases lying between them. This CDR3 comprises 14 residues. The sequence derives from a man aged 30-40 years in good health and CMV-seronegative. The sample consisted of PBMCs. The J gene is TRBJ1-2, the V gene TRBV23-1, with D possibly matching TRBD1 (6 bases). TRBV23-1 is assigned to the ORF class and has an uncertain function. The CDR3 loop reads CASRGGQINYGYTF. CDR3 coding DNA: TGCGCCAGCAGGGGTGGACAGATTAACTATGGCTACACCTTC.